One sample yielded the 19 T cell receptor beta chains listed below, sequenced in a study of T cells after yellow fever vaccination. TCRdb independently ran MiXCR on the 5' RACE reads; one entry per CDR3 protein. The sample contains about 300,000 distinct CDR3 sequences, 7.5% to 9% of which appear only once. Specimen: CD4+ T cells sorted from PBMCs, collected 5 days after the yellow fever booster vaccination. Source of these receptors: a man younger than 35 who received the YFV17D yellow fever vaccine.

This chain links TRBV11-2 with TRBJ2-3; TRBD2 aligns across 9 bases. J lost 2 bases, V lost 1 base, and 4 bases had no gene match. CDR3 length: 16 amino acids. CDR1 and CDR2 (germline): SGHAT, FQNNGV. The DNA for the CDR3 is TGTGCCAGCAGCTTAGGTAGCGGGGGATTCACAGATACGCAGTATTTT. Protein sequence: CASSLGSGGFTDTQYF.

Many counts were recorded for this clonotype. The rearrangement joins TRBV7-8 to TRBJ1-5, with 7 bases lining up with TRBD1. CDR1 is SGHVS, CDR2 FQNEAQ, per germline. The junction had 16 bases not matched to a gene; V was cut back by 5 bases and J by 0 bases. CDR3 size: 19 residues. CDR3 loop: CASSPKGQPTHYSNQPQHF. The CDR3 DNA reads TGTGCCAGCAGCCCGAAGGGACAGCCGACCCACTATAGCAATCAGCCCCAGCATTTT.

The chain links TRBV4-3 to TRBJ2-2; 8 nucleotides align to TRBD1. The germline CDR1 and CDR2 sequences are LGHNA and YSLEER. The CDR3 is 17 residues long. The V gene end was trimmed by 0 bases and the J gene end by 1 base; junction bases not matched to a gene: 4. In nucleotides, the CDR3 is TGCGCCAGCAGCCAAGACGGACAGGGAGGGAACACCGGGGAGCTGTTTTTT. This codes for CASSQDGQGGNTGELFF.

The J gene is TRBJ2-7, the V gene TRBV5-1; 7 positions match TRBD2. J lost 3 bases, V lost 4 bases, and 10 bases had no gene match. This CDR3 is 15 amino acids long. Looked up from germline, CDR1 is SGHRS and CDR2 is YFSETQ. The CDR3 DNA follows: TGCGCCAGCAGCCTTCAAGGGAGGGCGGGCTACGAGCAGTACTTC. Amino acids: CASSLQGRAGYEQYF.

This chain connects TRBV10-3 to TRBJ1-1; D perhaps matches TRBD1 (5 bases). The CDR3 extends over 13 amino acids. The V gene's germline CDR1 is ENHRY and CDR2 SYGVKD. Trimming took 8 bases from V and 4 from J, leaving 14 bases between them. The CDR3 sequence: CAIGDRLITEAFF. For the CDR3, the DNA is TGTGCCATCGGCGACAGACTGATCACTGAAGCTTTCTTT.

This clonotype was seen more than once but under ten times. The rearrangement uses TRBV5-1 and TRBJ2-1; D perhaps matches TRBD2 (6 bases). The germline V and J ends were trimmed by 4 bases and 6 bases, with 11 bases remaining between them. The CDR3 length is 13 residues. CDR1 and CDR2 (germline): SGHRS, YFSETQ. This CDR3 reads CASSMGLPNEQFF. The CDR3 bases are TGCGCCAGCAGCATGGGACTCCCCAATGAGCAGTTCTTC.

This chain joins TRBV9 and TRBJ2-5; D is unresolved. V lost 4 bases to trimming and J lost 5 bases, with 12 bases between them. The length of the CDR3 is 13 residues. CDR1 is SGDLS, CDR2 YYNGEE, per germline. CDR3 residues: CASSPRLGETQYF. For the CDR3, the DNA is TGTGCCAGCAGCCCCAGGCTGGGGGAGACCCAGTACTTC.

This clonotype has a handful of counts. The chain links TRBV6-6 to TRBJ2-3; D might be TRBD2 (7 bases). The CDR3 covers 15 residues. Germline V CDR1 and CDR2: MNHNY, SVGAGI (reference sequence). V was shortened by 11 bases and J by 2 bases, with 20 bases between the two germline ends. CDR3 residues: CALTSAGADTDTQYF. CDR3 bases: TGTGCCCTTACTTCGGCGGGGGCGGACACAGATACGCAGTATTTT.

This clonotype showed up just a few times. The rearrangement links TRBV7-2 to TRBJ2-3; unclear D gene. Germline CDR1 SGHTA, CDR2 FQGNSA. CDR3 length equals 15 residues. V was clipped by 1 base and J by 8 bases, with 16 bases between them. In nucleotides, the CDR3 is TGTGCCAGCAGCTTAGATGTGTTGGGTGGTCGTACGCAGTATTTT. Translation: CASSLDVLGGRTQYF.

Only one count was recorded for this clonotype. The CDR3 reads CASSYLAGSTDTQYF. The CDR3 nucleotides read TGTGCCAGCAGTTATTTAGCGGGGAGCACAGATACGCAGTATTTT. The rearrangement joins TRBV6-2 or TRBV6-3 to TRBJ2-3; 8 bases match TRBD2. J lost 0 bases, V lost 3 bases, and 2 bases had no gene match. This CDR3 has 15 amino acids. CDR1 is MNHEY, CDR2 SVGEGT, per germline.

This clonotype has just a few counts. CDR3 sequence: CAIGRTATSTDTQYF. In DNA form, the CDR3 reads TGTGCCATCGGGAGGACAGCTACGAGCACAGATACGCAGTATTTT. V gene TRBV10-3 combines with J gene TRBJ2-3; D tentatively reads TRBD1 or TRBD2 (6 bases each). CDR1 and CDR2 (germline): ENHRY, SYGVKD. The V and J ends lost 8 bases and 0 bases respectively, with 15 bases between them. The CDR3 consists of 15 residues.

The V gene is TRBV2, the J gene TRBJ2-7, with 11 bases lining up with TRBD2. Losses at the gene ends were 2 bases for V and 7 bases for J; bases not matched to a gene: 1. The CDR3 has 13 amino acids. Germline V gives CDR1 SNHLY, CDR2 FYNNEI. The CDR3 coding sequence is TGTGCCAGCAGTGAACTAGCGGGGGGAGAGCAGTACTTC. As protein: CASSELAGGEQYF.

This clonotype came up many times. The chain is built from TRBV5-1 and TRBJ2-7; 8 bases map to TRBD1. Germline loops: CDR1 SGHRS, CDR2 YFSETQ. V was clipped by 1 base and J by 2 bases; unmatched bases: 23. There are 21 residues in the CDR3. CDR3: CASSLWNTGTGLKGRAYEQYV. The DNA of the CDR3 is TGCGCCAGCAGCTTGTGGAATACTGGGACAGGCCTTAAGGGGCGCGCCTACGAGCAGTACGTC.

The chain recombines TRBV7-2 with TRBJ1-4; 7 bases agree with TRBD1. This CDR3 region has 13 residues. Per the germline V gene, CDR1 is SGHTA and CDR2 is FQGNSA. Trimming cost V 7 bases and J 6 bases; bases outside gene matches: 5. DNA for the CDR3: TGTGCCAGCAAAAAGGGGGCCTATGAAAAACTGTTTTTT. Translation gives CASKKGAYEKLFF.

This chain links TRBV4-2 with TRBJ2-5; TRBD2 might be the D (6 bases). The germline V gene has CDR1 LGHNA and CDR2 YNFKEQ. With 1 base removed from V and 5 bases from J, the gap between germline ends came to 14 bases. The CDR3 runs 15 residues. The DNA for the CDR3 is TGTGCCAGCAGCCAAGGTTCGGGGGTAGGGGAGACCCAGTACTTC. Translation: CASSQGSGVGETQYF.

This clonotype was counted a few times. The chain joins TRBV2 to TRBJ2-5; D possibly corresponds to TRBD2 (7 bases). CDR1 is SNHLY and CDR2 is FYNNEI in the germline V gene. V was clipped by 4 bases and J by 13 bases, with 16 bases between them. The CDR3 covers 12 residues. Written as DNA, the CDR3 is TGTGCCAGCAGTGCGCGGGGGCCCTACTTGTACTTC. It yields the protein CASSARGPYLYF.

This clonotype was detected only a few times. The chain is built from TRBV2 and TRBJ2-7; D not resolved. Trimming shortened V by 3 bases and J by 6 bases, and 3 bases separated the two germline ends. Germline CDR1 and CDR2: SNHLY and FYNNEI. This CDR3 has 10 residues. CDR3 residues: CASSELEQYF. As DNA, the CDR3 is TGTGCCAGCAGTGAGCTCGAGCAGTACTTC.

This clonotype was seen a handful of times. The chain uses TRBV15 and TRBJ2-3; 9 bases map to TRBD1. V shed 1 base, J shed 2 bases, and the junction held 4 bases outside the gene matches. CDR3 length: 16 amino acids. The germline V gene encodes CDR1 LNHNV and CDR2 YYDKDF (reference sequence). The CDR3: CATSRGGDRDTDTQYF. The CDR3 DNA is TGTGCCACCAGCAGAGGGGGGGACAGGGACACAGATACGCAGTATTTT.

This clonotype was seen a few times. V and J are TRBV28 and TRBJ1-1; the match to TRBD1 covers 9 bases. The ends lost 5 bases at V and 5 bases at J; junction bases unmatched: 9. The germline gives CDR1 MDHEN, CDR2 SYDVKM. The CDR3 contains 15 residues. Written as DNA, the CDR3 is TGTGCCAGCAGTACCTCCGGGACAGGGTGGACTGAAGCTTTCTTT. It is translated as CASSTSGTGWTEAFF.